This T cell receptor (beta chain) derives from a study of CXCR3-negative and CXCR3-positive naive CD8 T cells. The study's findings and limits: Both naive subsets carried similar amounts of surface CD5, so TCR strength was inferred from TRB CDR3 properties.

The libraries of TRB cDNA were constructed through 5' RACE using UMI labels. TCRdb reworked the 5' RACE reads into one entry per CDR3 protein, no DNA. This sample contains 30,000 to 40,000 distinct CDR3 sequences. As to this clonotype: Its antigen remains unknown.

Looked up from germline, CDR1 is SGDLS and CDR2 is YYNGEE. The length of the CDR3 is 15 residues. The source of this sequence is a human donor in good health. Some clones in this sample may be carry-over from other donors' samples. The V and J genes are TRBV9 and TRBJ1-1. Specimen: memory CD8+ T cells from blood. CDR3 in amino acids: CASSVAGFGNTEAFF. The full variable domain, completed using reference TRBV9 and TRBJ1-1, is DSGVTQTPKHLITATGQRVTLRCSPRSGDLSVYWYQQSLDQGLQFLIQYYNGEERAKGNILERFSAQQFPDLHSELNLSSLELGDSALYFCASSVAGFGNTEAFFGQGTRLTVV.